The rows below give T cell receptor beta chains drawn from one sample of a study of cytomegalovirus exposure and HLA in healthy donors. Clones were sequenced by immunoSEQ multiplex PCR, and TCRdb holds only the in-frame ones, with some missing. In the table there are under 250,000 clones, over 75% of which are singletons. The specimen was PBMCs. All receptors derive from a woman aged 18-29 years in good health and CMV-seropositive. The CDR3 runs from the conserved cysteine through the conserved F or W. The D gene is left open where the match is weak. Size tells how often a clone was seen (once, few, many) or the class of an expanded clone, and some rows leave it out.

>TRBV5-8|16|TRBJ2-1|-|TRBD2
TGTGCCAGCAGCCCATCTAGCGGTCCGGCCTACAATGAGCAGTTCTTC
CASSPSSGPAYNEQFF
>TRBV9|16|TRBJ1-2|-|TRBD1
TGTGCCAGCAGCGTAGCCCCGGGACAGCGAATCTATGGCTACACCTTC
CASSVAPGQRIYGYTF
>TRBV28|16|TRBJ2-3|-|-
TGTGCCAGCAGTTCGGTGGGAGTGGGGTACACAGATACGCAGTATTTT
CASSSVGVGYTDTQYF
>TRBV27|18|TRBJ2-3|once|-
TGTGCCAGCAGTTCACCGTCCCACAGGGTCCGGGGCACAGATACGCAGTATTTT
CASSSPSHRVRGTDTQYF
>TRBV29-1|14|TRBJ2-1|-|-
TGCAGCGTTGAAGAGCGCACTATGTACAATGAGCAGTTCTTC
CSVEERTMYNEQFF
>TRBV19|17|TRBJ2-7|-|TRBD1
TGTGCCAGTAGTATTCAAGGACAGGGGGCCCTCTCCTACGAGCAGTACTTC
CASSIQGQGALSYEQYF
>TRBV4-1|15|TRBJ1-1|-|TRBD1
TGCGCCAGCAGCCACCTGGGACAGCTGAACACTGAAGCTTTCTTT
CASSHLGQLNTEAFF
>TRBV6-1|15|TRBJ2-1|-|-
TGTGCCAGCAGTGATGTCGGACAGGGAGGGAATGAGCAGTTCTTC
CASSDVGQGGNEQFF
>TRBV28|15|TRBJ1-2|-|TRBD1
TGTGCCAGCAGTCCCGCGACAGGGAATAACTATGGCTACACCTTC
CASSPATGNNYGYTF
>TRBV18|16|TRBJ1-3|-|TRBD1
TGTGCCAGCTCTAAAGCCCGGGACAGCTCTGGAAACACCATATATTTT
CASSKARDSSGNTIYF
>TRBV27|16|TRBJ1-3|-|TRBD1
TGTGCCAGCAGTTTATCGTGGACAGGGGCGGGAAACACCATATATTTT
CASSLSWTGAGNTIYF
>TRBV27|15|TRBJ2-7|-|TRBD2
TGTGCCAGCAGTACCCCGGTTAGCGGGATTGGCGAGCAGTACTTC
CASSTPVSGIGEQYF
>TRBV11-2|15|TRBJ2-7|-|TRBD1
TGTGCCAGCAGCGTAACAGGGGTAGGAGACCACGAGCAGTACTTC
CASSVTGVGDHEQYF
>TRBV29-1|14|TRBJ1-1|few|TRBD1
TGCAGCGGTGCCGGGACAGCCTCTGGCACTGAAGCTTTCTTT
CSGAGTASGTEAFF
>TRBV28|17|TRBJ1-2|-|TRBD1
TGTGCCACCAAGGGGCTCTCGGACAGGGGGATCCTCTGGGGCTACACCTTC
CATKGLSDRGILWGYTF
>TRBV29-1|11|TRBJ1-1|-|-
TGCAGCGTTAGGGGTTCCACTGAAGCTTTCTTT
CSVRGSTEAFF